A selection of T cell receptor beta chains follows, all from one sample in a study of vaccination effects on CD4 cells after COVID-19. Antigens for these TCRs are unknown. Sequencing used immunoSEQ multiplex PCR; TCRdb keeps in-frame clones, though not all of them. Among 50,000 to 70,000 clones listed, 72% were seen once. The sequences come from CD4+ T cells from PBMCs cultured without peptide, collected before COVID-19 vaccination. These receptors all come from a human donor who had a prior SARS-CoV-2 infection. CDR3s include the opening cysteine and the closing phenylalanine or tryptophan. D genes are given only for firm matches. A clone size is listed for some rows: how often the clone was seen (once, few, many), or a class if it is expanded.

>NA|TRBJ2-7|NA|TRBV9
CASSVEGLAPAREQYF
TGTGCCAGCAGCGTAGAGGGTCTAGCACCTGCAAGGGAGCAGTACTTC
>NA|TRBJ1-2|TRBD1|TRBV5-4
CASSSQRTGGYGYTF
TGTGCCAGCAGCTCCCAACGGACAGGGGGATATGGCTACACCTTC
>NA|TRBJ2-7|NA|TRBV4-3
CASSQKGSSYEQYF
TGCGCCAGCAGCCAAAAGGGGAGCTCCTACGAGCAGTACTTC
>NA|TRBJ2-6|TRBD1|TRBV4-1
CASSPNPTGVLAGANVLTF
TGCGCCAGCAGCCCTAACCCGACAGGGGTTCTAGCTGGGGCCAACGTCCTGACTTTC
>NA|TRBJ1-2|NA|TRBV6-5
CASRGWGFYGYTF
TGTGCCAGCAGAGGATGGGGTTTCTATGGCTACACCTTC
>NA|TRBJ2-7|NA|TRBV5-4
CASSLTAGSYEQYF
TGTGCCAGCAGCTTGACCGCAGGCTCCTACGAGCAGTACTTC
>few|TRBJ2-1|NA|TRBV30
CAWSEGVAPVNEQFF
TGTGCCTGGAGTGAGGGGGTAGCCCCGGTCAATGAGCAGTTCTTC
>NA|TRBJ1-5|TRBD1|TRBV6-5
CASNQGRGQPQHF
TGTGCCAGCAATCAAGGCAGGGGGCAGCCCCAGCATTTT
>NA|TRBJ2-1|TRBD2|TRBV19
CASSIVPTSSQQFF
TGTGCCAGTAGTATTGTTCCGACTAGCAGCCAGCAGTTCTTC
>NA|TRBJ2-4|TRBD1|TRBV11-3
CASSLGQGNIQYF
TGTGCCAGCAGCCTGGGACAGGGGAACATTCAGTACTTC
>few|TRBJ2-2|NA|TRBV7-2
CASSLWRMGTNTGELFF
TGTGCCAGCAGCTTATGGAGGATGGGGACGAACACCGGGGAGCTGTTTTTT
>NA|TRBJ2-1|TRBD1|TRBV3-1/TRBV3-2
CASSQVWDSYNEQFF
TGTGCCAGCAGCCAAGTCTGGGACAGCTACAATGAGCAGTTCTTC
>NA|TRBJ2-3|NA|TRBV2
CASSEGTSTDTQYF
TGTGCCAGCAGCGAAGGGACTAGCACAGATACGCAGTATTTT
>NA|TRBJ2-7|NA|TRBV12-3/TRBV12-4
CASSLIVRNEQYF
TGTGCCAGCAGTTTAATCGTCAGGAACGAGCAGTACTTC
>NA|TRBJ1-6|TRBD1|TRBV4-2
CASSQGPGQSNSPLHF
TGTGCCAGCAGCCAAGGACCGGGACAGAGTAATTCACCCCTCCACTTT
>few|TRBJ1-2|NA|TRBV6-2/TRBV6-3
CASSSWTANYGYTF
TGTGCCAGCAGTTCATGGACGGCTAACTATGGCTACACCTTC
>few|TRBJ1-6|NA|TRBV3-1/TRBV3-2
CASSPTGTSPLHF
TGTGCCAGCAGCCCCACAGGGACTTCACCCCTCCACTTT
>once|TRBJ2-5|NA|TRBV5-1
CASSQGGQETQYF
TGCGCCAGCAGTCAAGGGGGGCAAGAGACCCAGTACTTC
>NA|TRBJ1-2|NA|TRBV3-1/TRBV3-2
CASSQDAGDYGYTF
TGTGCCAGCAGCCAAGATGCAGGGGACTATGGCTACACCTTC
>NA|TRBJ2-4|NA|TRBV5-4
CASSLPGDGAKNIQYF
TGTGCCAGCAGCCTACCAGGGGATGGGGCCAAAAACATTCAGTACTTC